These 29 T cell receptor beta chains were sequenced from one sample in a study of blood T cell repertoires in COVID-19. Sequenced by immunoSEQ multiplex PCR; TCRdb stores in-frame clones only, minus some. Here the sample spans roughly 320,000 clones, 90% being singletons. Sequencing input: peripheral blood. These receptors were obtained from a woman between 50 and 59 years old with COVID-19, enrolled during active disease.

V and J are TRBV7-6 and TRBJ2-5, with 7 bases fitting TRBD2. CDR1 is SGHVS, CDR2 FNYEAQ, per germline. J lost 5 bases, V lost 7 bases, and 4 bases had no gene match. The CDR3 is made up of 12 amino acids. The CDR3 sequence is CASTAGGETQYF. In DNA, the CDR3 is TGTGCCAGCACCGCCGGGGGGGAGACCCAGTACTTC.

CDR3 coding DNA: TGTGCCAGTGGGGACAGGAGCAATCAGCCCCAGCATTTT. Its translation: CASGDRSNQPQHF. V gene TRBV27 combines with J gene TRBJ1-5, with 8 bases fitting TRBD1. Germline assignment: CDR1 MNHEY and CDR2 SMNVEV (reference sequence). The CDR3 extends over 13 amino acids. The ends lost 9 bases at V and 1 base at J; junction bases unmatched: 2.

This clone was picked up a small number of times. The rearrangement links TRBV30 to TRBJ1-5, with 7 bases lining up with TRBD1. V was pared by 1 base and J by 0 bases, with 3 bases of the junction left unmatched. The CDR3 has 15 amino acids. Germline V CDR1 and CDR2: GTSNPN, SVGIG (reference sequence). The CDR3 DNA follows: TGTGCCTGGAGTGCTGGGACAGCTAGCAATCAGCCCCAGCATTTT. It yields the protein CAWSAGTASNQPQHF.

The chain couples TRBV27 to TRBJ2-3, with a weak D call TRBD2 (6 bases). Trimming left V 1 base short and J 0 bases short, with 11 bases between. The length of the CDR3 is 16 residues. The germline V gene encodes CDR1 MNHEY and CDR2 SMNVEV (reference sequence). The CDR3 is CASSLLGAGSTDTQYF. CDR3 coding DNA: TGTGCCAGCAGTTTATTAGGGGCGGGGAGCACAGATACGCAGTATTTT.

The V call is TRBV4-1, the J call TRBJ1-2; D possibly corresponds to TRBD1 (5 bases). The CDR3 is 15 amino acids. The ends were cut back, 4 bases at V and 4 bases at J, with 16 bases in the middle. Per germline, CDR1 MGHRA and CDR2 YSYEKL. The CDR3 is CASSPSGGAPYGYTF. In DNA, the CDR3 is TGCGCCAGCAGCCCTTCTGGCGGGGCGCCCTATGGCTACACCTTC.

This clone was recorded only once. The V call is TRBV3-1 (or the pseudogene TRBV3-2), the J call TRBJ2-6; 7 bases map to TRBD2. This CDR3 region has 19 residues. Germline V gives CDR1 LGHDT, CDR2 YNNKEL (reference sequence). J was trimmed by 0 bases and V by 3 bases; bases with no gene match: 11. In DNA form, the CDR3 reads TGTGCCAGCAGCCAGACACCGGGAGGAACCGGCTCTGGGGCCAACGTCCTGACTTTC. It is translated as CASSQTPGGTGSGANVLTF.

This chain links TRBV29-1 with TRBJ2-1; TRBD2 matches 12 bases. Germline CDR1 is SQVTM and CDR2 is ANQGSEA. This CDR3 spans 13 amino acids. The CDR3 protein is CSESSGRANEQFF. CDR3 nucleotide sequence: TGCAGTGAATCTAGCGGGAGGGCCAATGAGCAGTTCTTC.

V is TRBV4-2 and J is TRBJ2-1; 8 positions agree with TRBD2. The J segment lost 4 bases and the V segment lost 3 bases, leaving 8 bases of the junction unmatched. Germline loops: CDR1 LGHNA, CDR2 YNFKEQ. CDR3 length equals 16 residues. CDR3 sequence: CASSQVIAGTYNEQFF. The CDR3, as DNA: TGTGCCAGCAGCCAGGTTATAGCGGGAACGTACAATGAGCAGTTCTTC.

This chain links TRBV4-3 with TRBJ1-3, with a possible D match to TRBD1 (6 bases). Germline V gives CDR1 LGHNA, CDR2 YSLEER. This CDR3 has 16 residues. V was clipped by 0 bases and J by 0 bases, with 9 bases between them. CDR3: CASSQDRGTSGNTIYF. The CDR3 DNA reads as TGCGCCAGCAGCCAAGACAGGGGCACCTCTGGAAACACCATATATTTT.

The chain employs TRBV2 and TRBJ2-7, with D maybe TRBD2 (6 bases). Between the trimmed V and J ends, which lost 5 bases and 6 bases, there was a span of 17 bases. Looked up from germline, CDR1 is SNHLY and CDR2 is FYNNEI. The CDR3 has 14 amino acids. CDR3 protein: CASSTGTGRGEQYF. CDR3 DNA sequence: TGTGCCAGCAGTACCGGGACCGGGCGGGGCGAGCAGTACTTC. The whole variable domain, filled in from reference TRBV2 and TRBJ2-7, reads EPEVTQTPSHQVTQMGQEVILRCVPISNHLYFYWYRQILGQKVEFLVSFYNNEISEKSEIFDDQFSVERPDGSNFTLKIRSTKLEDSAMYFCASSTGTGRGEQYFGPGTRLTVT.

The CDR3 DNA reads as TGTGCCAGTAGTACAACAGGGGGGAGCTCCTACGAGCAGTACTTC. Encoded protein: CASSTTGGSSYEQYF. The chain has TRBV19 and TRBJ2-7; 8 nucleotides align to TRBD1. The germline CDR1 and CDR2 sequences are LNHDA and SQIVND (reference sequence). The CDR3 is 15 amino acids. With V trimmed by 4 bases and J by 0 bases, 5 bases remained unmatched.

The CDR3 DNA reads as TGCGCCAGCAGTGAGTCGCTCCTAAACACCGGGGAGCTGTTTTTT. Amino acid sequence: CASSESLLNTGELFF. The chain recombines TRBV10-2 with TRBJ2-2, with unresolved D. The germline gives CDR1 WSHSY, CDR2 SAAADI. V lost 0 bases and J 2 bases, leaving 7 bases between the germline ends. The length of the CDR3 is 15 residues.

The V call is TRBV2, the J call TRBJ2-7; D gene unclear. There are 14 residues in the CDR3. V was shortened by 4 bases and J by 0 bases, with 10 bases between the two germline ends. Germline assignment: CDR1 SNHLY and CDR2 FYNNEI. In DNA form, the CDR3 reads TGTGCCAGCAGTGTTGGAGCAGACTCCTACGAGCAGTACTTC. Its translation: CASSVGADSYEQYF. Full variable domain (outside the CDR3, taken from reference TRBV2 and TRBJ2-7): EPEVTQTPSHQVTQMGQEVILRCVPISNHLYFYWYRQILGQKVEFLVSFYNNEISEKSEIFDDQFSVERPDGSNFTLKIRSTKLEDSAMYFCASSVGADSYEQYFGPGTRLTVT.

DNA for the CDR3: TGTGCCAGTAGTCTTACAGATTCCACCATATATTTT. Translating it yields CASSLTDSTIYF. The chain combines TRBV19 with TRBJ1-3; D is ambiguous. V was clipped by 5 bases and J by 9 bases, with 11 bases between them. Germline lookup yields CDR1 LNHDA and CDR2 SQIVND (reference sequence). The CDR3 runs to 12 residues.

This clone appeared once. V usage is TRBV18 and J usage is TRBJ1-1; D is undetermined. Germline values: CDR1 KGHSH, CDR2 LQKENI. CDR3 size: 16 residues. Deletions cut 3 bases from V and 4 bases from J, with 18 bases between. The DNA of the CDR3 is TGTGCCAGCTCACCCTCCTCGGCGGCGGGTGTCACTGAAGCTTTCTTT. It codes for CASSPSSAAGVTEAFF.

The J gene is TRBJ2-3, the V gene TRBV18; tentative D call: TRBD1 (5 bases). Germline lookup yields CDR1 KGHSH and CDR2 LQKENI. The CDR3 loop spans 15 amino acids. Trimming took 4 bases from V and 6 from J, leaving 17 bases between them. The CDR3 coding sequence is TGTGCCAGCTCACGCTTTTCAGGGAAGGAGGATACGCAGTATTTT. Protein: CASSRFSGKEDTQYF.

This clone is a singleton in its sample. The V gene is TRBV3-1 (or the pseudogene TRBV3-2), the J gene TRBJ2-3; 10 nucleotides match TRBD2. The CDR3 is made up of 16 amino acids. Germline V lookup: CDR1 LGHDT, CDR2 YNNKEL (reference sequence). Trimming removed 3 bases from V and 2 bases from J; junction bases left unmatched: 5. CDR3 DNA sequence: TGTGCCAGCAGCCAGATGCTAGCGGGAGACACAGATACGCAGTATTTT. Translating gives CASSQMLAGDTDTQYF.

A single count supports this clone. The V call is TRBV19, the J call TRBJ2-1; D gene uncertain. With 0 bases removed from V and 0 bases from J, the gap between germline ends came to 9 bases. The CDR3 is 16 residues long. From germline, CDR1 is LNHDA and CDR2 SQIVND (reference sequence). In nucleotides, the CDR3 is TGTGCCAGTAGTATAGATGAGGTGAGCTCCTACAATGAGCAGTTCTTC. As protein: CASSIDEVSSYNEQFF.

CDR3 protein: CASSDSGGSDEKLFF. In DNA form, the CDR3 reads TGTGCCAGTAGTGATTCGGGGGGCTCCGATGAAAAACTGTTTTTT. V gene TRBV19 combines with J gene TRBJ1-4; maybe TRBD1 (6 bases). V was shortened by 5 bases and J by 6 bases, with 16 bases between the two germline ends. CDR1 LNHDA and CDR2 SQIVND come from the germline V gene (reference sequence). This CDR3 is built from 15 residues.

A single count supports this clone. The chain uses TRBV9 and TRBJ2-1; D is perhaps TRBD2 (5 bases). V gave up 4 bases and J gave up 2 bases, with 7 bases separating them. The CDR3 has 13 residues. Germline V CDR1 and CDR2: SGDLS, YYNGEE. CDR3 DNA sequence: TGTGCCAGCAGCCAGCGGACCTACAATGAGCAGTTCTTC. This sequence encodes CASSQRTYNEQFF.

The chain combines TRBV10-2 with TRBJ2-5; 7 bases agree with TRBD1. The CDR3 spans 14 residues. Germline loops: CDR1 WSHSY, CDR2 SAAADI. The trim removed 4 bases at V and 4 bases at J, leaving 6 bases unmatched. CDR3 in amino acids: CASSGPNRGETQYF. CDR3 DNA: TGCGCCAGCAGTGGTCCCAACAGGGGAGAGACCCAGTACTTC.

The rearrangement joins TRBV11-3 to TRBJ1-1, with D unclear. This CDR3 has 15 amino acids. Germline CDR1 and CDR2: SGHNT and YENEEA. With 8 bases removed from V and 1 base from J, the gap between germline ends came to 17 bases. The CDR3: CASLPVQTKNTEAFF. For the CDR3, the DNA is TGTGCCAGCCTCCCAGTGCAGACAAAGAACACTGAAGCTTTCTTT.

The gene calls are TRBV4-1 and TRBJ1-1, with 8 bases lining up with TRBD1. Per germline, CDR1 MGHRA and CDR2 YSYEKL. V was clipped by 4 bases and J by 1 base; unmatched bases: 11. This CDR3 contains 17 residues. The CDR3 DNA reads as TGCGCCAGCAGCCCAACCAGGGGGCAATCGAGGAACACTGAAGCTTTCTTT. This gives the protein CASSPTRGQSRNTEAFF.

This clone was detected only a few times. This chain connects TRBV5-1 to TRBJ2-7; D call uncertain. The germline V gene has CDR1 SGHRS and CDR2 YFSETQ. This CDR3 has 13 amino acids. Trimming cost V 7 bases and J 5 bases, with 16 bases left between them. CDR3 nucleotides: TGCGCCAGCTCCGACCATCTGAGGAACGAGCAGTACTTC. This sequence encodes CASSDHLRNEQYF.

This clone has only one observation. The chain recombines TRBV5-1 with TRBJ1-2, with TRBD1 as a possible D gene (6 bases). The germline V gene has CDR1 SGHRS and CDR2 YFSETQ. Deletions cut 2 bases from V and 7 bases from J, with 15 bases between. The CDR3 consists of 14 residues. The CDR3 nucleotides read TGCGCCAGCAGCTTCGGCAGGGGAGAAAGTGGCTACACCTTC. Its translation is CASSFGRGESGYTF.

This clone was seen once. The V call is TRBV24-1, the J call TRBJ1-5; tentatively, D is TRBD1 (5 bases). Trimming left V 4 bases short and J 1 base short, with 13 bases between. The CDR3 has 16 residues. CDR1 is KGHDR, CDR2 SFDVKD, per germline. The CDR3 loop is CATSERRGDSNQPQHF. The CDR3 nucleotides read TGTGCCACCAGTGAGAGGAGGGGTGACAGCAATCAGCCCCAGCATTTT.

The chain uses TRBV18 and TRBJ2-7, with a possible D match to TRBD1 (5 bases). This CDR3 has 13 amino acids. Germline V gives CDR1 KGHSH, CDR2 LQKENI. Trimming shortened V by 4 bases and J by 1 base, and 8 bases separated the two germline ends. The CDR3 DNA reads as TGTGCCAGCTCACAACAGGATTCCTACGAGCAGTACTTC. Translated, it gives CASSQQDSYEQYF.

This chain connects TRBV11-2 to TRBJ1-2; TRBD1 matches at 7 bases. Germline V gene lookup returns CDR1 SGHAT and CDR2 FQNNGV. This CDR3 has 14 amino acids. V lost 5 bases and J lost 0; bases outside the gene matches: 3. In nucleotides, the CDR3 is TGTGCCAGCAGCGACAGGGCCGCTAACTATGGCTACACCTTC. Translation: CASSDRAANYGYTF.

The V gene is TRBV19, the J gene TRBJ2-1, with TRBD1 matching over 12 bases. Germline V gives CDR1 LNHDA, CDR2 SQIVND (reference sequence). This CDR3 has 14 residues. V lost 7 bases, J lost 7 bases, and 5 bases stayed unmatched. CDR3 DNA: TGTGCCAGTACTCCGGGACAGGGGGCGAATGAGCAGTTCTTC. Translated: CASTPGQGANEQFF.